This T cell receptor beta chain came from a study of blood T cell repertoires in COVID-19. The CDR3 length is 13 residues. V lost 2 bases, J lost 8 bases, and 12 bases lay in between. Germline CDR1 reads MNHNY; CDR2 reads SVGAGI (reference sequence). Generated by immunoSEQ multiplex PCR, the TCRdb table keeps only in-frame clones and is missing some. Counted here are tens of thousands of clones, around 90% occurring once; the ten biggest clones make up about 4.8%. The sequencing input was peripheral blood. This receptor was identified in a man aged 60 to 75 with COVID-19, enrolled during active disease. This chain links TRBV6-6 with TRBJ1-2; no reliable D call. DNA of the CDR3: TGTGCCAGCAGTTACAATATTGCGTCCGGCTACACCTTC. This codes for CASSYNIASGYTF.